The rows below give T cell receptor beta chains drawn from one sample of a study of cytomegalovirus exposure and HLA in healthy donors. Data came from immunoSEQ multiplex PCR; TCRdb stores just in-frame clones and leaves some out. Counted here are 150,000 to 200,000 clones, about four fifths occurring once; the ten biggest clones make up 9.5% to 13%. Sequenced material: PBMCs. The source of these receptors is a man aged 30 to 39 in good health and CMV-seropositive. CDR3s include the opening cysteine and the closing phenylalanine or tryptophan. Each record gives: clone size, J gene, D gene, V gene, CDR3 protein, CDR3 DNA. D genes are given only for firm matches. Some rows have no size entry. The others give once, few or many, or a class for an expanded clone.

clone_size: .; j_call: TRBJ2-1; d_call: TRBD2; v_call: TRBV4-3; cdr3_aa: CASSPGTSGVDEQFF; cdr3_nt: TGCGCCAGCAGCCCCGGGACTAGCGGGGTCGATGAGCAGTTCTTC
clone_size: .; j_call: TRBJ2-2; d_call: .; v_call: TRBV21-1; cdr3_aa: CASSNSRNTGELFF; cdr3_nt: TGTGCCAGCAGCAATAGCCGAAACACCGGGGAGCTGTTTTTT
clone_size: .; j_call: TRBJ2-1; d_call: TRBD2; v_call: TRBV29-1; cdr3_aa: CSVAGTREMGEQFF; cdr3_nt: TGCAGCGTTGCCGGGACTAGGGAGATGGGTGAGCAGTTCTTC
clone_size: .; j_call: TRBJ1-2; d_call: .; v_call: TRBV11-2; cdr3_aa: CASSPSGRFGGYTF; cdr3_nt: TGTGCCAGCAGCCCAAGCGGGAGGTTTGGTGGCTACACCTTC
clone_size: .; j_call: TRBJ2-7; d_call: .; v_call: TRBV19; cdr3_aa: CASSVWPSYEQYF; cdr3_nt: TGTGCCAGTAGCGTCTGGCCCAGCTACGAGCAGTACTTC
clone_size: .; j_call: TRBJ2-7; d_call: TRBD1; v_call: TRBV6-5; cdr3_aa: CASSIGQGTYEQYF; cdr3_nt: TGTGCCAGCAGCATCGGACAGGGTACCTACGAGCAGTACTTC
clone_size: .; j_call: TRBJ2-5; d_call: TRBD2; v_call: TRBV5-1; cdr3_aa: CASSLQVAGGQETQYF; cdr3_nt: TGCGCCAGCAGCTTGCAGGTGGCGGGAGGCCAAGAGACCCAGTACTTC
clone_size: .; j_call: TRBJ2-1; d_call: .; v_call: TRBV6-6; cdr3_aa: CASSRRTYNEQFF; cdr3_nt: TGTGCCAGCAGCCGCAGGACTTACAATGAGCAGTTCTTC
clone_size: .; j_call: TRBJ2-5; d_call: TRBD1; v_call: TRBV5-1; cdr3_aa: CASSWATGVETQYF; cdr3_nt: TGCGCCAGCAGCTGGGCAACAGGGGTGGAGACCCAGTACTTC
clone_size: .; j_call: TRBJ1-1; d_call: .; v_call: TRBV7-9; cdr3_aa: CASRDSGGNTEAFF; cdr3_nt: TGTGCCAGCAGGGATTCGGGGGGGAACACTGAAGCTTTCTTT
clone_size: .; j_call: TRBJ1-5; d_call: TRBD1; v_call: TRBV6-6; cdr3_aa: CASSYVTGGNQPQHF; cdr3_nt: TGTGCCAGCAGTTACGTTACAGGGGGCAATCAGCCCCAGCATTTT
clone_size: .; j_call: TRBJ1-1; d_call: TRBD1; v_call: TRBV30; cdr3_aa: CAWSPGGTEAFF; cdr3_nt: TGTGCCTGGAGTCCAGGGGGGACTGAAGCTTTCTTT
clone_size: .; j_call: TRBJ2-3; d_call: .; v_call: TRBV19; cdr3_aa: CASSITQSTDTQYF; cdr3_nt: TGTGCCAGTAGTATAACGCAGAGCACAGATACGCAGTATTTT
clone_size: .; j_call: TRBJ2-1; d_call: .; v_call: TRBV7-8; cdr3_aa: CASSPGLSRRYNEQFF; cdr3_nt: TGTGCCAGCAGCCCGGGACTCTCTAGAAGATACAATGAGCAGTTCTTC
clone_size: .; j_call: TRBJ2-2; d_call: .; v_call: TRBV9; cdr3_aa: CASSVHGGAVGQTGELFF; cdr3_nt: TGTGCCAGCAGCGTTCATGGGGGGGCGGTAGGCCAAACCGGGGAGCTGTTTTTT
clone_size: .; j_call: TRBJ2-2; d_call: TRBD2; v_call: TRBV11-3; cdr3_aa: CASSPALAGGAGELFF; cdr3_nt: TGTGCCAGCAGCCCAGCTCTAGCGGGGGGGGCCGGGGAGCTGTTTTTT
clone_size: .; j_call: TRBJ2-7; d_call: TRBD2; v_call: TRBV28; cdr3_aa: CASSRTSGSYEQYF; cdr3_nt: TGTGCCAGCAGTCGGACTAGCGGGAGCTACGAGCAGTACTTC
clone_size: .; j_call: TRBJ1-1; d_call: TRBD1; v_call: TRBV19; cdr3_aa: CASSVGQANTEAFF; cdr3_nt: TGTGCCAGTAGTGTTGGACAGGCGAACACTGAAGCTTTCTTT
clone_size: .; j_call: TRBJ2-7; d_call: .; v_call: TRBV10-2; cdr3_aa: CASSESIRTVQYF; cdr3_nt: TGCGCCAGCAGTGAGTCGATTAGGACAGTACAGTACTTC
clone_size: .; j_call: TRBJ2-5; d_call: TRBD2; v_call: TRBV15; cdr3_aa: CAISGKLRTQETQYF; cdr3_nt: TGTGCCATCAGCGGGAAACTGAGGACTCAAGAGACCCAGTACTTC
clone_size: .; j_call: TRBJ2-3; d_call: .; v_call: TRBV30; cdr3_aa: CAWSVRPGDTQYF; cdr3_nt: TGTGCCTGGAGTGTACGGCCCGGGGATACGCAGTATTTT
clone_size: .; j_call: TRBJ1-1; d_call: TRBD1; v_call: TRBV2; cdr3_aa: CASSKQGANTEAFF; cdr3_nt: TGTGCCAGCAGTAAACAGGGGGCCAACACTGAAGCTTTCTTT
clone_size: few; j_call: TRBJ1-6; d_call: .; v_call: TRBV6-5; cdr3_aa: CASRELSSPLHF; cdr3_nt: TGTGCCAGCAGGGAACTAAGTTCACCCCTCCACTTT
clone_size: .; j_call: TRBJ2-7; d_call: TRBD1; v_call: TRBV29-1; cdr3_aa: CSVEVRGLAYEQYF; cdr3_nt: TGCAGCGTTGAAGTTAGGGGGCTCGCCTACGAGCAGTACTTC
clone_size: once; j_call: TRBJ2-3; d_call: TRBD2; v_call: TRBV28; cdr3_aa: CASNPGLAEDTQYF; cdr3_nt: TGTGCCAGCAATCCCGGACTAGCGGAAGATACGCAGTATTTT
clone_size: .; j_call: TRBJ2-7; d_call: .; v_call: TRBV11-2; cdr3_aa: CASSLARGSNYEQYF; cdr3_nt: TGTGCCAGCAGCTTAGCGAGGGGGTCTAACTACGAGCAGTACTTC
clone_size: .; j_call: TRBJ1-1; d_call: .; v_call: TRBV5-6; cdr3_aa: CASSLAGIAEAFF; cdr3_nt: TGTGCCAGCAGCTTGGCCGGGATAGCTGAAGCTTTCTTT
clone_size: .; j_call: TRBJ2-6; d_call: .; v_call: TRBV11-2; cdr3_aa: CASSLMAARIGANVLTF; cdr3_nt: TGTGCCAGCAGCTTAATGGCCGCTAGAATCGGGGCCAACGTCCTGACTTTC
clone_size: .; j_call: TRBJ2-3; d_call: TRBD2; v_call: TRBV7-3; cdr3_aa: CASSLIPSGGLNTDTQYF; cdr3_nt: TGTGCCAGCAGCTTGATTCCTAGCGGGGGTTTAAACACAGATACGCAGTATTTT